This T cell receptor beta chain came from a study of T-cell reconstitution after alpha-beta-depleted transplantation in children. For TCRbeta, the library was prepared with unique molecular identifiers. Via MiXCR, TCRdb re-called the PCR reads, giving one row per CDR3 protein. Among some 500,000 distinct CDR3 sequences, around a third were seen once, and the ten largest hold 2% to 3%. CDR3 length equals 18 residues. The V gene's germline CDR1 is SGHAT and CDR2 FQNNGV. After removal of 0 bases from V and 2 bases from J, the junction contained 6 bases not matched to a gene. The sequence came from a human donor who donated a stem cell graft to a child with aplastic anemia. This sample comprised PBMCs from the stem cell graft donor, obtained from the stem cell graft. The V gene is TRBV11-2, the J gene TRBJ2-3; 12 bases are shared with TRBD2. The CDR3 DNA follows: TGTGCCAGCAGCTTAGAAAAGACTAGCGGGAGACACACAGATACGCAGTATTTT. Protein product: CASSLEKTSGRHTDTQYF. The variable domain in full, completed from reference TRBV11-2 and TRBJ2-3, reads EAGVAQSPRYKIIEKRQSVAFWCNPISGHATLYWYQQILGQGPKLLIQFQNNGVVDDSQLPKDRFSAERLKGVDSTLKIQPAKLEDSAVYLCASSLEKTSGRHTDTQYFGPGTRLTVL.